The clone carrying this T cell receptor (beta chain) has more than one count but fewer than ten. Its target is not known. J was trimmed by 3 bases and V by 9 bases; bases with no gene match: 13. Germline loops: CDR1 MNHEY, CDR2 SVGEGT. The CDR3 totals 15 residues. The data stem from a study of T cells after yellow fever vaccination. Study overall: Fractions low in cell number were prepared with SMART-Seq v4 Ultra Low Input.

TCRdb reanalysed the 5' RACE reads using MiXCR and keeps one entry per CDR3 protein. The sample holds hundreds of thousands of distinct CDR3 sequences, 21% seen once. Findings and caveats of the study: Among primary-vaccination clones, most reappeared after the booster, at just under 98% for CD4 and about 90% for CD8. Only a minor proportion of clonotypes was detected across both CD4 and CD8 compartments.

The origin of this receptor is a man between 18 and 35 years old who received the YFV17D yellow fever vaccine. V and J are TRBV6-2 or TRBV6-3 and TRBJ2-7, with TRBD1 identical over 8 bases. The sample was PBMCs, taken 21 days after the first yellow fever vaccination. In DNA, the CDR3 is TGTGCCAGTCTTAGGGGCGACAGGGGCTTCTACGAGCAGTACTTC. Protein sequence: CASLRGDRGFYEQYF.